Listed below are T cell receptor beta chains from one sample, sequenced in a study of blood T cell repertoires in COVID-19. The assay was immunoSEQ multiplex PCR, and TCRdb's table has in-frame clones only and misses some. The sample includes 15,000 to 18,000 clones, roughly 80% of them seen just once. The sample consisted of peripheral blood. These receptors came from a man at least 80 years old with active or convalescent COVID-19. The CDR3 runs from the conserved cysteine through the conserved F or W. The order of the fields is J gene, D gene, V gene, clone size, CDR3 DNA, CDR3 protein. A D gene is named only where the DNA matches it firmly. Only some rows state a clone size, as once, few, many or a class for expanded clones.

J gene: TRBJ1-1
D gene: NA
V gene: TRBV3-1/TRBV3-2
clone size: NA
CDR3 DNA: TGTGCCAGCAGCCAACACGGCGGGGGCAACACTGAAGCTTTCTTT
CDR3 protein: CASSQHGGGNTEAFF

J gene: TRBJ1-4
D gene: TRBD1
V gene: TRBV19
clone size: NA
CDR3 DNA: TGTGCCAGTACCCTGGGACAGGGCCGGTATGAAAAACTGTTTTTT
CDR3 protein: CASTLGQGRYEKLFF

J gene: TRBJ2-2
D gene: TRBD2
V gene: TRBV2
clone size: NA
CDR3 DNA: TGTGCCAGCAGGGAGGATGGGGGGGCGAACACCGGGGAGCTGTTTTTT
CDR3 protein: CASREDGGANTGELFF

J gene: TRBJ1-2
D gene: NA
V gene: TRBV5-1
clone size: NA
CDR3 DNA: TGCGCCAGCAGCTTGGAGTCAGGAGGGCGTAACTATGGCTACACCTTC
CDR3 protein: CASSLESGGRNYGYTF

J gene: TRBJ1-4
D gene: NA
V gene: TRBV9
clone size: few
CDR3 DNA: TGTGCCAGCAGCGTAGATGGCAGGGGTAATGAAAAACTGTTTTTT
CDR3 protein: CASSVDGRGNEKLFF

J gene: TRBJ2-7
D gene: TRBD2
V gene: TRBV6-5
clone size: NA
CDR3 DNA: TGTGCCAGCAGCAAGCGGGGGACATCTTACGAGCAGTACTTC
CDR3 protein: CASSKRGTSYEQYF

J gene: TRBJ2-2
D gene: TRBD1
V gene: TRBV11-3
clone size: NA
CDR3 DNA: TGTGCCAGCAGGTCGACAGGGGACACCGGGGAGCTGTTTTTT
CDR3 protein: CASRSTGDTGELFF

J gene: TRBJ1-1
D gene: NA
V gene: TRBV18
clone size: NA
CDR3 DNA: TGTGCCAGCTCAGAGGTACGGGGATTGGACACTGAAGCTTTCTTT
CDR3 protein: CASSEVRGLDTEAFF

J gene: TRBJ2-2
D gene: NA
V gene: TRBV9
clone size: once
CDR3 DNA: TGTGCCAGCAGCGTAGGGGCAGGGGCCGGAGACGGGGAGCTGTTTTTT
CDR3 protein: CASSVGAGAGDGELFF

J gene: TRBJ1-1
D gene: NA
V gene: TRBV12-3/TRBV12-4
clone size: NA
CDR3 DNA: TGTGCCAGCAGTTTCGGGAACACTGAAGCTTTCTTT
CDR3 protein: CASSFGNTEAFF

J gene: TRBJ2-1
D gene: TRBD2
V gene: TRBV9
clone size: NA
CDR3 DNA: TGTGCCAGCAGCCGTACTAGCGGGGGGTACAATGAGCAGTTCTTC
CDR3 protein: CASSRTSGGYNEQFF

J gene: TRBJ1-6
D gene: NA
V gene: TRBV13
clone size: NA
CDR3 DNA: TGTGCCAGCAGCTTACCGGGGGAGAATTCACCCCTCCACTTT
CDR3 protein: CASSLPGENSPLHF

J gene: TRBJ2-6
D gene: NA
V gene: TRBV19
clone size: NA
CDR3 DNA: TGTGCCAGTAGTACCCTTTTAACAGACTCTGGGGCCAACGTCCTGACTTTC
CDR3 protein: CASSTLLTDSGANVLTF

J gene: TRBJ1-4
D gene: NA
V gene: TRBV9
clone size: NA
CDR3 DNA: TGTGCCAGCAGCATCGGAAACAGGGCAACTAATGAAAAACTGTTTTTT
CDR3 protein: CASSIGNRATNEKLFF

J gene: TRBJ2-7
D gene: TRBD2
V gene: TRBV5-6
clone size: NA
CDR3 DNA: TGTGCCAGCAGCCGGTACCCTGGGGGGGAGTACGAGCAGTACTTC
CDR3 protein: CASSRYPGGEYEQYF

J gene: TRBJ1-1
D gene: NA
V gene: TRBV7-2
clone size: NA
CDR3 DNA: TGTGCCAGCAGCTTTTTTCAGAACACTGAAGCTTTCTTT
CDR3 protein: CASSFFQNTEAFF

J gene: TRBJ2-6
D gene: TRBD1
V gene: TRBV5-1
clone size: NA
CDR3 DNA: TGCGCCAGCAGCTTGGCGACAGGGGGTGGTGCTGGGGCCAACGTCCTGACTTTC
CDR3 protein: CASSLATGGGAGANVLTF

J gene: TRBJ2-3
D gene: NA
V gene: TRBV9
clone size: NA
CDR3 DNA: TGTGCCAGCAGCGTCCAGCTCGTCGGAGCAGATACGCAGTATTTT
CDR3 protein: CASSVQLVGADTQYF

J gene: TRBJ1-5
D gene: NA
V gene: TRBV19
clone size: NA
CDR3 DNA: TGTGCCAGTTGGGCGCAGGGAGGGAATCAGCCCCAGCATTTT
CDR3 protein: CASWAQGGNQPQHF

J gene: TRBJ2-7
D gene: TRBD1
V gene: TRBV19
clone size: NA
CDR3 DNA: TGTGCCAGTAGTTCCCGGACAGGGGACTCCTACGAGCAGTACTTC
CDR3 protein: CASSSRTGDSYEQYF

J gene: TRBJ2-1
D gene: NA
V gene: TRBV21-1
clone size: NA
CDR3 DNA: TGTGCCAGCAGCAAAGGGGTTGTCGGGGGGGACTACAATGAGCAGTTCTTC
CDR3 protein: CASSKGVVGGDYNEQFF

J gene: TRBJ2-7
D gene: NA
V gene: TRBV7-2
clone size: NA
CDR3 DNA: TGTGCCAGCAGCCCCCGAGGGGCGGGGCCCTACGAGCAGTACTTC
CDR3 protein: CASSPRGAGPYEQYF

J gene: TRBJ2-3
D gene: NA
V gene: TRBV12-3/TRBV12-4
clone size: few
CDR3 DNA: TGTGCCAGCAGTTTGTACACAGATACGCAGTATTTT
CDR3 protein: CASSLYTDTQYF

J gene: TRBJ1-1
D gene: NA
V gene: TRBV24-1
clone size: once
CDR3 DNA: TGTGCCACCAGTGATCCAATGAACACTGAAGCTTTCTTT
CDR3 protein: CATSDPMNTEAFF

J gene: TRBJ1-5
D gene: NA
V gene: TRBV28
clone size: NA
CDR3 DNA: TGTGCCAGCAGTTTCCAGGGGAGATATAGCAATCAGCCCCAGCATTTT
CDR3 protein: CASSFQGRYSNQPQHF

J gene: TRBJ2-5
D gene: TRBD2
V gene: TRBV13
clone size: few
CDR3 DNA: TGTGCCAGCAGCCGGCGGGGGGCGGAGGAGACCCAGTACTTC
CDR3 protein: CASSRRGAEETQYF

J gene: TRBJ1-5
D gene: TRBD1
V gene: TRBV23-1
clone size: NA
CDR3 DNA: TGCGCCAGCAGTCAACCGGGACAGGGAAGTCAGCCCCAGCATTTT
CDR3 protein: CASSQPGQGSQPQHF

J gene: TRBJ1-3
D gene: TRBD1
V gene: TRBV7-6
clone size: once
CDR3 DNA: TGTGCCAGCAGCCCCAGGACAGGCATAGATGGAAACACCATATATTTT
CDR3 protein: CASSPRTGIDGNTIYF

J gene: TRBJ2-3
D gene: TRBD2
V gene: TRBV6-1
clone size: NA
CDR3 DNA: TGTGCCAGCAGTGATCCCGGACTAGCGGGGGGCCCAGATACGCAGTATTTT
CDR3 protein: CASSDPGLAGGPDTQYF

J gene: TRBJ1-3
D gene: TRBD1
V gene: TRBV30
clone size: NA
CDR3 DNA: TGTGCCTCCGGGACAGGGGGCGGAAACACCATATATTTT
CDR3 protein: CASGTGGGNTIYF